This TCR beta chain was documented in a study of cytomegalovirus exposure and HLA in healthy donors. Per germline, CDR1 MNHNY and CDR2 SVGAGI (reference sequence). The V and J ends lost 8 bases and 0 bases, in that order; junction bases with no gene match: 4. CDR3 size: 15 residues. The PCR was carried out with 60 Vbeta primers and 13 Jbeta primers. Sequenced by immunoSEQ multiplex PCR; TCRdb stores in-frame clones only, minus some. Here the sample spans around 140,000 clones, about three quarters being singletons. The chain employs TRBV6-6 and TRBJ2-1, with 10 bases identical to TRBD2. The material sequenced was PBMCs. This TCR was recovered from a man aged 50 to 60 in good health and CMV-seropositive. CDR3: CASAASGSSYNEQFF. CDR3 in DNA: TGTGCCAGCGCCGCTAGCGGGAGCTCCTACAATGAGCAGTTCTTC.